This T cell receptor beta chain derives from a study of regulatory T cells in long-lasting Graves disease (dated by TCRdb to about 2021). General notes on the study: Antithyroid drugs had been taken for less than 3 months by newly diagnosed Graves' disease patients. Peripheral blood TCR sequencing and RNA sequencing compared persistent Graves' disease patients with newly diagnosed Graves' disease patients. The study was conducted in China and was registered as a clinical trial. A total of approximately 35 samples were covered by TCR sequencing, comprising roughly 13 persistent and around 20 newly diagnosed Graves' disease patients.

From V the trimming removes 7 bases and from J it removes 8 bases, while the gene matches leave 11 bases of the junction unaccounted for. The CDR3 measures 15 amino acids from cysteine to phenylalanine. The read is trimmed to its CDR3 DNA, 45 bases read in frame from base 1. The CDR1 and CDR2 encoded by the germline V gene are MNHEY and SVGEGT. This clonotype was recorded many times. No cognate antigen has been identified for it. No qualities accompany the bases; no much larger clone lies one base away. The time point label here, explained by the study, means: newly diagnosed GD, antithyroid drugs for less than 3 months. RNA was extracted from PBMCs in TRIzol for both TCR sequencing and RNA sequencing. The diagnosis of Graves' disease followed American Thyroid Association guidelines. Recruitment of patients was carried out at an endocrinology department in Xi'an, China. Each patient gave 7.5 to 10 milliliters of peripheral blood, collected in an EDTA anticoagulant tube. Ficoll Paque Plus density gradient separation was used to isolate PBMCs, and no further T cell sorting was performed. An Agilent 2100 Bioanalyzer and agarose gel were used to check RNA quality, and a NanoDrop 2000 was used to measure RNA concentration.

Library method: multiplex PCR. The data were produced on an Illumina HiSeq 4000. To build TCR beta libraries, CDR3 regions were amplified by Arm-PCR using iRepertoire HTBI primers. PCR products were gel purified before sequencing. The original methods were these. Gene usage analysis of CDR3 amino acid clonotypes relied on the roughly 60 TRBV and 14 TRBJ segments identified across samples. COPE and FqMerger were used to merge the filtered high-quality paired reads into contigs. BLAST was used to align contigs to IMGT TRBV, TRBD and TRBJ reference genes, with CDR3 defined following IMGT. Highly expanded clones were defined as clonotypes with a frequency above 0.1%. Shannon entropy was used to measure repertoire diversity, and the Gini coefficient was used to measure V-J evenness. A clonotype was considered public if more than one individual shared it. TCRdb reprocessed the public reads (quality trimming at Q25 with fastp, clone calling with MiXCR) and kept in-frame beta chains. Merged by CDR3 protein, the rows form single entries marked with the most common genes and DNA. TCRdb, not the original authors, processed these V and J calls. The sample table contains around 400,000 distinct CDR3 sequences; only one count was recorded for about 16% of them. 22% of the sample lies in the top ten.

The study at large found these results: Because the primary lesion, thyroid tissue, could not be accessed, the study looked at peripheral blood alone. Preferential use of TRBV28, TRBJ1-2 and TRBJ2-5 was observed in persistent disease, whereas TRBV20-1 and TRBJ2-1 were favored in newly diagnosed disease. Only the TCR beta chain was sequenced and analyzed. The authors acknowledged the small sample size as a limitation that may reduce accuracy. More public clonotypes were shared among persistent patients (under 3,000) than among newly diagnosed patients (966). Lower TCR Shannon entropy and fewer highly expanded clones were observed in persistent Graves' disease patients than in newly diagnosed patients, which suggested clonal expansion.

The sequence came from a female donor with Graves disease. The chain is assembled from TRBV6-2 or TRBV6-3 and TRBJ2-1, and 10 bases in between align with TRBD1. This specimen was peripheral blood mononuclear cells (PBMCs), taken at new diagnosis, from a patient treated with antithyroid drugs. The CDR3 protein: CASTGRTGGRDEQFF. Here is the DNA: TGTGCCAGCACGGGCAGGACAGGGGGTAGGGATGAGCAGTTCTTC.